The 30 T cell receptor beta chains presented below share a single source sample, sequenced in a study of PD-1 blockade in classical Hodgkin lymphoma. Profiling relied on immunoSEQ multiplex PCR, and the TCRdb table lists in-frame clones only, not all of them. The sample shows about 99,000 clones, roughly 76% of them seen only once. Following autologous stem cell transplantation, relapse occurred in every patient, and exposure to brentuximab vedotin varied. Sample: peripheral blood mononuclear cells (PBMCs), taken before the second cycle of nivolumab. The receptors derive from a human donor with classical Hodgkin lymphoma.

The DNA of the CDR3 is TGCAGCGTTGTCTTTTCGGGGGGCGCGGGGACTGAAGCTTTCTTT. The encoded protein is CSVVFSGGAGTEAFF. This chain joins TRBV29-1 and TRBJ1-1; weak D call: TRBD1 (6 bases). Looked up from germline, CDR1 is SQVTM and CDR2 is ANQGSEA. V lost 4 bases and J lost 5, with 20 bases in between. The CDR3 spans 15 residues.

The chain recombines TRBV27 with TRBJ2-6, with D possibly TRBD1 on 5 matching bases. CDR1 is MNHEY and CDR2 is SMNVEV in the germline V gene (reference sequence). This CDR3 has 14 residues. Trimming pared 2 bases from V and 4 bases from J, leaving 6 bases between. The CDR3 DNA reads TGTGCCAGCAGTTTACAGGGAGGGGCCAACGTCCTGACTTTC. This translates into CASSLQGGANVLTF.

This clone was counted a single time. The chain couples TRBV25-1 to TRBJ1-3; no clear D gene. CDR1 and CDR2 (germline): MGHDK, SYGVNS. V gave up 7 bases and J gave up 4 bases, with 8 bases separating them. The CDR3 is 12 residues long. The chain's CDR3 is CASTSQGNTIYF. The CDR3 DNA reads TGTGCCAGCACATCGCAGGGAAACACCATATATTTT. Full variable domain (rest looked up from reference TRBV25-1 and TRBJ1-3): EADIYQTPRYLVIGTGKKITLECSQTMGHDKMYWYQQDPGMELHLIHYSYGVNSTEKGDLSSESTVSRIRTEHFPLTLESARPSHTSQYLCASTSQGNTIYFGEGSWLTVV.

This chain joins TRBV5-1 and TRBJ2-7; 9 bases line up with TRBD2. The CDR3 loop spans 16 amino acids. Germline trimming cut 4 bases from V and 0 bases from J; bases unmatched to any gene: 8. CDR1 is SGHRS, CDR2 YFSETQ, per germline. This CDR3 reads CASSTRTSAYSYEQYF. The CDR3 DNA reads TGCGCCAGCAGCACCAGGACTAGCGCTTACTCCTACGAGCAGTACTTC.

This sequence joins TRBV6-1 and TRBJ1-1; D call uncertain. Germline-derived CDR1 and CDR2 are MNHNS and SASEGT. The CDR3 covers 14 residues. The V gene lost 2 bases and the J gene lost 5 bases, with 12 bases spanning the gap. CDR3 amino acids: CASSEPGPWTEAFF. CDR3 DNA sequence: TGTGCCAGCAGTGAACCAGGACCGTGGACTGAAGCTTTCTTT.

To note about this clone: This sample also contains other DNA sequences that code for the same CDR3. The V and J genes are TRBV2 and TRBJ2-7; D uncertain. CDR3 length equals 11 residues. Trimming pared 4 bases from V and 4 bases from J, leaving 5 bases between. Germline V gives CDR1 SNHLY, CDR2 FYNNEI. For the CDR3, the DNA is TGTGCCAGCAGTGTACAGTACGAGCAGTACTTC. Residues: CASSVQYEQYF.

The gene calls are TRBV18 and TRBJ2-2, with TRBD2 matching over 9 bases. The germline gives CDR1 KGHSH, CDR2 LQKENI. The CDR3 loop spans 16 amino acids. V lost 3 bases to trimming and J lost 2 bases; unmatched junction nucleotides: 4. The CDR3 DNA is TGTGCCAGCTCACCCCTACTAGCGGGTAACACCGGGGAGCTGTTTTTT. Its protein product is CASSPLLAGNTGELFF. The whole variable domain, filled in from reference TRBV18 and TRBJ2-2, reads NAGVMQNPRHLVRRRGQEARLRCSPMKGHSHVYWYRQLPEEGLKFMVYLQKENIIDESGMPKERFSAEFPKEGPSILRIQQVVRGDSAAYFCASSPLLAGNTGELFFGEGSRLTVL.

The chain recombines TRBV5-1 with TRBJ2-7; TRBD2 matches at 8 bases. This CDR3 is built from 15 residues. Germline assignment: CDR1 SGHRS and CDR2 YFSETQ. V shed 1 base and J 4 bases; nucleotides not matched to a gene: 7. The CDR3 DNA sequence: TGCGCCAGCAGCTTGTTGGGACTAGGTCGGTACGAGCAGTACTTC. The encoded protein is CASSLLGLGRYEQYF.

The CDR3 nucleotides read TGTGCCAGCAGCACCGGGACAGGGAGAAACATTCAGTACTTC. It is translated as CASSTGTGRNIQYF. The rearrangement joins TRBV6-6 to TRBJ2-4; TRBD1 agrees at 9 bases. The V and J ends lost 6 bases and 6 bases, in that order; junction bases with no gene match: 6. The CDR3 contains 14 residues. Germline V CDR1 and CDR2: MNHNY, SVGAGI (reference sequence).

The V and J genes are TRBV7-7 and TRBJ2-1; the D gene is possibly TRBD2 (5 bases). CDR3 length: 16 amino acids. The V and J ends lost 0 bases and 3 bases respectively, with 12 bases between them. The germline V gene encodes CDR1 SSHAT and CDR2 FNYEAQ (reference sequence). In nucleotides, the CDR3 is TGTGCCAGCAGCTTAGCGTATAGCGAATACTACAATGAGCAGTTCTTC. It codes for CASSLAYSEYYNEQFF. The full variable domain, completed using reference TRBV7-7 and TRBJ2-1, is GAGVSQSPRYKVTKRGQDVTLRCDPISSHATLYWYQQALGQGPEFLTYFNYEAQPDKSGLPSDRFSAERPEGSISTLTIQRTEQRDSAMYRCASSLAYSEYYNEQFFGPGTRLTVL.

The rearrangement joins TRBV25-1 to TRBJ2-1, with D unresolved. There are 11 residues in the CDR3. The germline V gene encodes CDR1 MGHDK and CDR2 SYGVNS. V shed 9 bases and J shed 4 bases, with 7 bases lying between them. In nucleotides, the CDR3 is TGTGCCAGTTCCCCTTACAATGAGCAGTTCTTC. It is translated as CASSPYNEQFF.

This clone was counted once. V gene TRBV9 combines with J gene TRBJ2-1, with 8 nucleotides matching TRBD2. This CDR3 contains 17 residues. Trimming cost V 0 bases and J 7 bases; bases outside gene matches: 12. CDR1 SGDLS and CDR2 YYNGEE come from the germline V gene. The CDR3: CASSVEWGLVRRNEQFF. The CDR3 DNA is TGTGCCAGCAGCGTAGAATGGGGACTAGTACGGAGGAATGAGCAGTTCTTC.

V usage is TRBV27 and J usage is TRBJ2-5; the D gene is possibly TRBD2 (6 bases). Per germline, CDR1 MNHEY and CDR2 SMNVEV (reference sequence). This CDR3 comprises 17 residues. With 5 bases removed from V and 2 bases from J, the gap between germline ends came to 21 bases. DNA for the CDR3: TGTGCCAGCAGTCGCGCCCCGGGAGTGGGGTCTCAAGAGACCCAGTACTTC. Translation: CASSRAPGVGSQETQYF.

The chain is built from TRBV9 and TRBJ2-5; tentatively, D is TRBD1 or TRBD2 (6 bases each). The CDR3 is 15 residues long. The V end was cut by 0 bases, the J end by 5 bases, with 14 bases between. CDR1 and CDR2 from the germline V gene are SGDLS and YYNGEE. The CDR3 loop reads CASSVGGGGQETQYF. The CDR3, as DNA: TGTGCCAGCAGCGTAGGAGGAGGGGGGCAGGAGACCCAGTACTTC.

The chain carries TRBV5-5 and TRBJ1-2, with 7 bases lining up with TRBD1. With 4 bases clipped from V and 7 bases from J, the junction kept 10 bases outside the gene matches. The germline CDR1 and CDR2 sequences are SGHKS and YYEKEE (reference sequence). This CDR3 contains 14 residues. The CDR3 DNA reads as TGTGCCAGCAGCCCAGGGGGAAACGATTTTGGCTACACCTTC. Its translation is CASSPGGNDFGYTF.

The rearrangement links TRBV10-3 to TRBJ1-5; D is uncertain. The CDR3 is made up of 14 amino acids. With 0 bases removed from V and 0 bases from J, the gap between germline ends came to 3 bases. Per germline, CDR1 ENHRY and CDR2 SYGVKD. The CDR3 spells CAISESGSNQPQHF. The CDR3 DNA follows: TGTGCCATCAGTGAGTCTGGTAGCAATCAGCCCCAGCATTTT.

The chain carries TRBV7-8 and TRBJ2-7, with D tentatively TRBD2 (6 bases). The CDR3 extends over 16 amino acids. V was shortened by 1 base and J by 0 bases, with 13 bases between the two germline ends. Germline V gene data show CDR1 as SGHVS and CDR2 as FQNEAQ. In DNA, the CDR3 is TGTGCCAGCAGCTTAGTTACCGGACTACTCTCCTACGAGCAGTACTTC. Protein: CASSLVTGLLSYEQYF. Looking up the rest from reference TRBV7-8 and TRBJ2-7 gives the full variable domain: GAGVSQSPRYKVAKRGQDVALRCDPISGHVSLFWYQQALGQGPEFLTYFQNEAQLDKSGLPSDRFFAERPEGSVSTLKIQRTQQEDSAVYLCASSLVTGLLSYEQYFGPGTRLTVT.

This clone was observed once. The chain has TRBV7-2 and TRBJ2-3; 7 bases align to TRBD2. From germline, CDR1 is SGHTA and CDR2 FQGNSA. Losses at the gene ends were 4 bases for V and 3 bases for J; bases not matched to a gene: 16. The CDR3 consists of 18 residues. CDR3 sequence (DNA): TGTGCCAGCAGCTGGCCCGTCTCGGGTAGCGGGCGTACAGATACGCAGTATTTT. It codes for CASSWPVSGSGRTDTQYF. The entire variable domain, with the rest obtained from reference TRBV7-2 and TRBJ2-3, is as follows: GAGVSQSPSNKVTEKGKDVELRCDPISGHTALYWYRQSLGQGLEFLIYFQGNSAPDKSGLPSDRFSAERTGGSVSTLTIQRTQQEDSAVYLCASSWPVSGSGRTDTQYFGPGTRLTVL.

The genes are TRBV10-2 and TRBJ2-6, with TRBD1 as a possible D gene (5 bases). CDR3 length: 14 amino acids. The germline V and J ends were trimmed by 6 bases and 1 base, with 7 bases remaining between them. Per germline, CDR1 WSHSY and CDR2 SAAADI. CDR3 in DNA: TGCGCCAGCAGAGGGGCATCTGGGGCCAACGTCCTGACTTTC. This codes for CASRGASGANVLTF.

This rearrangement joins TRBV7-6 to TRBJ2-7; no clear D. V was clipped by 5 bases and J by 7 bases, with 12 bases between them. From germline, CDR1 is SGHVS and CDR2 FNYEAQ. The CDR3 covers 12 residues. The CDR3 loop reads CASSGVTREQYF. The CDR3 DNA reads as TGTGCCAGCAGCGGAGTGACGAGGGAGCAGTACTTC.

The chain employs TRBV19 and TRBJ1-5, with D perhaps matching TRBD1 (6 bases). The CDR3 is 14 amino acids. CDR1 LNHDA and CDR2 SQIVND come from the germline V gene (reference sequence). Trimming left V 4 bases short and J 3 bases short, with 10 bases between. CDR3 DNA: TGTGCCAGTAGTAGGACAGCCGACAATCAGCCCCAGCATTTT. This sequence encodes CASSRTADNQPQHF.

This chain uses TRBV9 with TRBJ1-4; maybe TRBD1 (6 bases). V was shortened by 4 bases and J by 1 base, with 8 bases between the two germline ends. The CDR3 spans 14 residues. Germline-derived CDR1 and CDR2 are SGDLS and YYNGEE. CDR3 sequence reads: CASSIQGTNEKLFF. The CDR3 bases are TGTGCCAGCAGCATACAGGGAACTAATGAAAAACTGTTTTTT.

The V and J genes are TRBV5-4 and TRBJ2-1; D unclear. Germline CDR1 is SGHNT and CDR2 is YYREEE (reference sequence). The CDR3 is 15 residues long. V lost 0 bases, J lost 2 bases, and 9 bases lay in between. The CDR3 region is CASSLGQQTYNEQFF. Written as DNA, the CDR3 is TGTGCCAGCAGCTTGGGGCAACAAACCTACAATGAGCAGTTCTTC.

The CDR3 DNA sequence: TGTGCCAGCAGTTTATGGCAGGGGACAGGGGTTAACGGCAATCAGCCCCAGCATTTT. Its translation: CASSLWQGTGVNGNQPQHF. V gene TRBV28 combines with J gene TRBJ1-5, with 10 bases that match TRBD1. This CDR3 comprises 19 residues. Per germline, CDR1 MDHEN and CDR2 SYDVKM. V shed 0 bases, J shed 2 bases, and the junction held 10 bases outside the gene matches.

The CDR3 DNA sequence: TGTGCCAGCAGTGAATGGTCTAGCGGGAGTAACGAGCAGTTCTTC. This translates into CASSEWSSGSNEQFF. The chain employs TRBV25-1 and TRBJ2-1; 10 bases are shared with TRBD2. CDR1 MGHDK and CDR2 SYGVNS come from the germline V gene. The CDR3 runs 15 residues. V lost 1 base, J lost 10 bases, and 7 bases stayed unmatched.

This clone was detected only a few times. V usage is TRBV6-5 and J usage is TRBJ2-2; either TRBD1 or TRBD2 may supply D (5 bases each). The CDR3 length is 13 residues. Trimming left V 4 bases short and J 3 bases short, with 6 bases between. Germline CDR1 is MNHEY and CDR2 is SVGAGI. The DNA of the CDR3 is TGTGCCAGCAGTTGGGGGTACACCGGGGAGCTGTTTTTT. Its protein product is CASSWGYTGELFF.

On this clone: Other DNA sequences from this sample encode an identical CDR3 as well. V and J are TRBV19 and TRBJ2-7, with D perhaps matching TRBD1 or TRBD2 (6 bases each). Trimming took 8 bases from V and 3 from J, leaving 11 bases between them. The CDR3 totals 12 residues. Germline assignment: CDR1 LNHDA and CDR2 SQIVND (reference sequence). The CDR3 coding sequence is TGTGCCAGTGGAAGGGGGGACTACGAGCAGTACTTC. It translates to CASGRGDYEQYF.

V is TRBV5-8 and J is TRBJ2-4; TRBD2 is a possible D gene (6 bases). CDR1 is SGHTS, CDR2 YDEGEE, per germline. The length of the CDR3 is 15 residues. The V and J ends lost 4 bases and 5 bases respectively, with 16 bases between them. In nucleotides, the CDR3 is TGTGCCAGCAGCGCGCACGGAGGGCTTCAAAACATTCAGTACTTC. Its translation: CASSAHGGLQNIQYF.

The J gene is TRBJ2-3, the V gene TRBV6-5; D ambiguous. Trimming shortened V by 6 bases and J by 6 bases, and 7 bases separated the two germline ends. Per germline, CDR1 MNHEY and CDR2 SVGAGI. The CDR3 has 11 residues. The CDR3 DNA is TGTGCCAGCAGAACCCAGGATACGCAGTATTTT. It yields the protein CASRTQDTQYF.

The chain has TRBV18 and TRBJ2-2; 7 bases are a match to TRBD2. Looked up from germline, CDR1 is KGHSH and CDR2 is LQKENI. J lost 6 bases, V lost 2 bases, and 3 bases had no gene match. The CDR3 is 14 residues long. As DNA, the CDR3 is TGTGCCAGCTCACCAAGACTAGCCGCCGGGGAGCTGTTTTTT. Its protein product is CASSPRLAAGELFF.